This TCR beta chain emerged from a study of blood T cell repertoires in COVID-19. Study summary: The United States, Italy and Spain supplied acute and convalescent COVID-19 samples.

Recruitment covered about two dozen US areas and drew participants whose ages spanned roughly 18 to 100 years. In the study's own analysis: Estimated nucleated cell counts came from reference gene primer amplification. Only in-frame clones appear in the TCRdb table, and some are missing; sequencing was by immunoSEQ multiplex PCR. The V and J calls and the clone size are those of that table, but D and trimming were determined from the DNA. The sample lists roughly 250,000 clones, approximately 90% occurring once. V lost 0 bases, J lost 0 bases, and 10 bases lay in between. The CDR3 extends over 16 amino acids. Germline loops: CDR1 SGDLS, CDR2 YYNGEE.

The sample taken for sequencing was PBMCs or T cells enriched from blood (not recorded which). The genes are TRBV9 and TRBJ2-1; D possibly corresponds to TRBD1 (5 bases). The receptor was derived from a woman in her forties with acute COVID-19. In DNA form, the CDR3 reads TGTGCCAGCAGCGTAGATGGGGCCCCCTCCTACAATGAGCAGTTCTTC. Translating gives CASSVDGAPSYNEQFF.